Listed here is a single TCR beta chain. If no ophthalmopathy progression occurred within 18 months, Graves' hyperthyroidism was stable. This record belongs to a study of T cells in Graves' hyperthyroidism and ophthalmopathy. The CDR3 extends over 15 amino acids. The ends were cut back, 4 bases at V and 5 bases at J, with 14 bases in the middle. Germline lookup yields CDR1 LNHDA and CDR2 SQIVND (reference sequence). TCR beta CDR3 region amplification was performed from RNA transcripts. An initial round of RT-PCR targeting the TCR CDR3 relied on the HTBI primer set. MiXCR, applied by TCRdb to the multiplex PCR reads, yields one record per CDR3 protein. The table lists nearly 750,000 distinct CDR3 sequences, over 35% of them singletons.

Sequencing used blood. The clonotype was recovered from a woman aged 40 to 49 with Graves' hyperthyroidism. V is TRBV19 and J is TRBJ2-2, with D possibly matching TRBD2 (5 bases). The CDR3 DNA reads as TGTGCCAGTAGTAACCTGGTAGCGACAACCGGGGAGCTGTTTTTT. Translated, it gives CASSNLVATTGELFF. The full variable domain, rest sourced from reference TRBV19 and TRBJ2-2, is DGGITQSPKYLFRKEGQNVTLSCEQNLNHDAMYWYRQDPGQGLRLIYYSQIVNDFQKGDIAEGYSVSREKKESFPLTVTSAQKNPTAFYLCASSNLVATTGELFFGEGSRLTVL.